These 5 T cell receptor beta chains share one sample of origin, sequenced in a study of technical replicates of blood from a handful of donors. TCRdb's copy holds only in-frame clones and misses some; the assay was immunoSEQ multiplex PCR. Of tens of thousands of clones listed, around 90% are singletons. Material for sequencing was T cells isolated from PBMCs. The receptors were sampled from a human donor in good health.

V usage is TRBV27 and J usage is TRBJ2-7; D is perhaps TRBD1 (6 bases). CDR3 size: 14 residues. CDR1 and CDR2 from the germline V gene are MNHEY and SMNVEV (reference sequence). V was pared by 3 bases and J by 1 base, with 10 bases between. The CDR3: CASSFSGTSYEQYF. In DNA, the CDR3 is TGTGCCAGCAGTTTTTCCGGGACATCCTACGAGCAGTACTTC.

The chain carries TRBV5-1 and TRBJ1-1; TRBD1 aligns across 7 bases. V lost 4 bases and J lost 6; bases outside the gene matches: 3. Germline V lookup: CDR1 SGHRS, CDR2 YFSETQ. The CDR3 runs 12 residues. The CDR3 reads CASSRDRAEAFF. The CDR3 DNA is TGCGCCAGCAGCAGAGACAGGGCTGAAGCTTTCTTT. Full variable domain (outside the CDR3, taken from reference TRBV5-1 and TRBJ1-1): KAGVTQTPRYLIKTRGQQVTLSCSPISGHRSVSWYQQTPGQGLQFLFEYFSETQRNKGNFPGRFSGRQFSNSRSEMNVSTLELGDSALYLCASSRDRAEAFFGQGTRLTVV.

The rearrangement links TRBV28 to TRBJ2-1, with TRBD1 matching over 10 bases. The CDR3 spans 14 residues. Trimming at V came to 5 bases and at J to 8 bases, leaving 6 bases not matched to a gene. In germline, CDR1 is MDHEN, CDR2 SYDVKM. CDR3 amino acids: CASSGTGEGDEQFF. For the CDR3, the DNA is TGTGCCAGCAGTGGGACAGGGGAAGGCGATGAGCAGTTCTTC.

V and J are TRBV14 and TRBJ2-1, with TRBD2 as a possible D gene (5 bases). The V end lost 0 bases, the J end lost 3 bases, and 12 bases lay between the germline ends. CDR1 is SGHDN, CDR2 FVKESK, per germline. CDR3 size: 16 residues. CDR3 sequence: CASSQDRKRLYNEQFF. Here the CDR3 DNA reads TGTGCCAGCAGCCAAGATCGAAAGCGGCTCTACAATGAGCAGTTCTTC.

The chain carries TRBV5-5 and TRBJ1-4; D possibly corresponds to TRBD1 (5 bases). Trimming shortened V by 4 bases and J by 8 bases, and 12 bases separated the two germline ends. Germline loops: CDR1 SGHKS, CDR2 YYEKEE (reference sequence). CDR3 length equals 13 residues. CDR3 nucleotides: TGTGCCAGCAGCAAGGGGCGAAGGGAAAAACTGTTTTTT. The encoded protein is CASSKGRREKLFF. The full variable domain, with the rest looked up from reference TRBV5-5 and TRBJ1-4, is DAGVTQSPTHLIKTRGQQVTLRCSPISGHKSVSWYQQVLGQGPQFIFQYYEKEERGRGNFPDRFSARQFPNYSSELNVNALLLGDSALYLCASSKGRREKLFFGSGTQLSVL.